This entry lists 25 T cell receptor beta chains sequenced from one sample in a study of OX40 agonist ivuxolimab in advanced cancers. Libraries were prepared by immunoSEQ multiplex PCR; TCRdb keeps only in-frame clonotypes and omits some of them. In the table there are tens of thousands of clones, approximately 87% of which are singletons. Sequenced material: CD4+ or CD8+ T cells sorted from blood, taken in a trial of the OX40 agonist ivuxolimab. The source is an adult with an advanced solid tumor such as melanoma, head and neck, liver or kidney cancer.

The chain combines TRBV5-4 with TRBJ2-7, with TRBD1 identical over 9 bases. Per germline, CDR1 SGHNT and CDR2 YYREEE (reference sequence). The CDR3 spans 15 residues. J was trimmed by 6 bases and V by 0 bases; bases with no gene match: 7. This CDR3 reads CASSLVGTGNIEQYF. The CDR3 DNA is TGTGCCAGCAGCTTGGTCGGGACAGGGAATATCGAGCAGTACTTC.

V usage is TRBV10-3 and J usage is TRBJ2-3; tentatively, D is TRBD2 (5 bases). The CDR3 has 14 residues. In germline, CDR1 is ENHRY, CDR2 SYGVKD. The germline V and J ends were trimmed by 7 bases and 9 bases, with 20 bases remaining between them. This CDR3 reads CAITSTGSKETQYF. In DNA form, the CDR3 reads TGTGCCATCACCTCAACGGGATCTAAAGAGACGCAGTATTTT.

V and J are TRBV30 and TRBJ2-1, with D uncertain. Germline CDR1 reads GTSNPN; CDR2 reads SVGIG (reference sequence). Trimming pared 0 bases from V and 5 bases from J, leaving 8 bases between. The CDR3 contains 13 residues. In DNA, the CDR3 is TGTGCCTGGAGTGTGAGGTCTAACAATGAGCAGTTCTTC. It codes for CAWSVRSNNEQFF. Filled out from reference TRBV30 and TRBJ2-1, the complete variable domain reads SQTIHQWPATLVQPVGSPLSLECTVEGTSNPNLYWYRQAAGRGLQLLFYSVGIGQISSEVPQNLSASRPQDRQFILSSKKLLLSDSGFYLCAWSVRSNNEQFFGPGTRLTVL.

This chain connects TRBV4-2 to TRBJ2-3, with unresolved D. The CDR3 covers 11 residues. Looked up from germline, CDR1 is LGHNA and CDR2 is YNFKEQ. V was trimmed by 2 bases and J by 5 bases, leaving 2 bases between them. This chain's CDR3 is CASSQRDTQYF. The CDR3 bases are TGTGCCAGCAGCCAAAGAGATACGCAGTATTTT.

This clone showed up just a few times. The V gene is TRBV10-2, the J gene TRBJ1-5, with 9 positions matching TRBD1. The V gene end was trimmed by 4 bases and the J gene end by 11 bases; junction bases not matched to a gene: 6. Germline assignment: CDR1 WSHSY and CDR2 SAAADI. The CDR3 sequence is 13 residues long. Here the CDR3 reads CASSVQGARSQHF. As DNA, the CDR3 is TGCGCCAGCAGTGTACAGGGGGCCAGGTCCCAGCATTTT.

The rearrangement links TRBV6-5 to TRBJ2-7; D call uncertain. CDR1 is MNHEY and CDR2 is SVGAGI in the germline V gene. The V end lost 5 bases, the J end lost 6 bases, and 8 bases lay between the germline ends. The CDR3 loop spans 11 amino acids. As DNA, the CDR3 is TGTGCCAGCAGTGTGGATACCGAGCAGTACTTC. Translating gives CASSVDTEQYF.

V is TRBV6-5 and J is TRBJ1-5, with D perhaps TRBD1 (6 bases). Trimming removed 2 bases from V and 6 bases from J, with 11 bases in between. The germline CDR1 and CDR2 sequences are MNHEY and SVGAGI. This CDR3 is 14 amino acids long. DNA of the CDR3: TGTGCCAGCAGTTACGCGAAGGGGGGTCAGCCCCAGCATTTT. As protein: CASSYAKGGQPQHF.

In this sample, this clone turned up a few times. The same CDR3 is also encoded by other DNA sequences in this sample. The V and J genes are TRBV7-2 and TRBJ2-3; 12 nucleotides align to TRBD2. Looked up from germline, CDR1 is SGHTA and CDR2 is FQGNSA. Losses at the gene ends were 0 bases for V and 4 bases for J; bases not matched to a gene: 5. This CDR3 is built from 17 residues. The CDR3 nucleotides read TGTGCCAGCAGCTTAGCCCCTCTAGCGGGGGGGCCAGATACGCAGTATTTT. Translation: CASSLAPLAGGPDTQYF.

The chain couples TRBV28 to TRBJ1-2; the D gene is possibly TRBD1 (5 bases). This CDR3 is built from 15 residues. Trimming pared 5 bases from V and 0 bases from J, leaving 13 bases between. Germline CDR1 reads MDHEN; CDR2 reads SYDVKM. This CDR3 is CASSTPGRPNYGYTF. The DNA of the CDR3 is TGTGCCAGCAGTACCCCGGGACGGCCTAACTATGGCTACACCTTC.

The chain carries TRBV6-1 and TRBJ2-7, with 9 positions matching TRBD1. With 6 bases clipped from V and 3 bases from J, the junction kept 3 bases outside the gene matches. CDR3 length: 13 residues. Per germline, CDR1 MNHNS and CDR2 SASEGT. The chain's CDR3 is CASRPGQGYEQYF. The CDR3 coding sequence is TGTGCCAGCAGACCGGGACAGGGCTACGAGCAGTACTTC.

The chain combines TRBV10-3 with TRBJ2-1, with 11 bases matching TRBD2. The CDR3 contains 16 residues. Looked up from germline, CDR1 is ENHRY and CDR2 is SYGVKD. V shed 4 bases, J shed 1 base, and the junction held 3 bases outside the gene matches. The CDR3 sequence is CAISGRLAGSYNEQFF. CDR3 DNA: TGTGCCATCAGTGGGAGACTAGCGGGGTCCTACAATGAGCAGTTCTTC.

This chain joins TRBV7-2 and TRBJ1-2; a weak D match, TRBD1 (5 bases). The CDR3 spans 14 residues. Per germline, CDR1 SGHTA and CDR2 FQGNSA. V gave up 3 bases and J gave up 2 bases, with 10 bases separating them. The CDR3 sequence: CASSFQGENYGYTF. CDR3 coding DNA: TGTGCCAGCAGCTTCCAGGGAGAGAACTATGGCTACACCTTC.

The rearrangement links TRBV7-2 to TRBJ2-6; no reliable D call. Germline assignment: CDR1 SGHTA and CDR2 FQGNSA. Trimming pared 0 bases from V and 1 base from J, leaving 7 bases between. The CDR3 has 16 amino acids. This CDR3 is CASSLAGWSGANVLTF. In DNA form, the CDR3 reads TGTGCCAGCAGCTTAGCGGGTTGGTCTGGGGCCAACGTCCTGACTTTC.

CDR3: CASSYAGGATDTQYF. The CDR3 bases are TGTGCCAGCAGTTATGCGGGGGGGGCCACAGATACGCAGTATTTT. The V and J genes are TRBV6-5 and TRBJ2-3; 9 bases are a match to TRBD2. This CDR3 is built from 15 residues. Germline CDR1 is MNHEY and CDR2 is SVGAGI. J was trimmed by 2 bases and V by 3 bases; bases with no gene match: 3.

CDR3 sequence reads: CASSPPHITYEQYF. The CDR3 bases are TGTGCCAGCTCACCACCGCACATTACCTACGAGCAGTACTTC. The chain is built from TRBV18 and TRBJ2-7; D remains ambiguous. This CDR3 comprises 14 residues. V lost 0 bases, J lost 2 bases, and 8 bases lay in between. CDR1 and CDR2 from the germline V gene are KGHSH and LQKENI.

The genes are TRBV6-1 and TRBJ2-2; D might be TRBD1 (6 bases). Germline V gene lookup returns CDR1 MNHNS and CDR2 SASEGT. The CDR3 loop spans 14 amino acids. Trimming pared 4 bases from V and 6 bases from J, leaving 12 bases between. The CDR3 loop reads CASSVQGIAGELFF. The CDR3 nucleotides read TGTGCCAGCAGTGTACAGGGTATTGCCGGGGAGCTGTTTTTT.

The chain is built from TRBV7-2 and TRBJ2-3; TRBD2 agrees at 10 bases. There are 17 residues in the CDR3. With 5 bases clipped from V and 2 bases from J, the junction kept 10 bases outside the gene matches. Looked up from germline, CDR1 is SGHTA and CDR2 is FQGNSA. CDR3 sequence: CASSPDHTSGATDTQYF. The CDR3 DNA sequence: TGTGCCAGCAGCCCCGACCATACTAGCGGGGCCACAGATACGCAGTATTTT.

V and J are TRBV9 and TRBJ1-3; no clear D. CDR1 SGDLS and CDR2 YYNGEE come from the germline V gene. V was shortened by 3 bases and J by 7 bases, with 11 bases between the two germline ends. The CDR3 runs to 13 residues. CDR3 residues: CASSETFANTIYF. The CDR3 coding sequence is TGTGCCAGCAGCGAGACTTTCGCGAACACCATATATTTT.

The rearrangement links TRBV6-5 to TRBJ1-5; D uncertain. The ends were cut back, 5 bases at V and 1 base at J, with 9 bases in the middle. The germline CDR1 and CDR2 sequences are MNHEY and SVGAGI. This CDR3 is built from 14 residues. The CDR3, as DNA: TGTGCCAGCAGTGACGGTGGCAGCAATCAGCCCCAGCATTTT. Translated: CASSDGGSNQPQHF.

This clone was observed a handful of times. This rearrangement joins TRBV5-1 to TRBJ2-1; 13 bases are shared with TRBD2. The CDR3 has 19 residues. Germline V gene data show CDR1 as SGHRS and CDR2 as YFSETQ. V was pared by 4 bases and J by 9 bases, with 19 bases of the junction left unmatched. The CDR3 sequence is CASSLEGFLGTSGNSEQFF. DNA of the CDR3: TGCGCCAGCAGCCTCGAGGGATTCCTGGGGACTAGCGGGAATAGTGAGCAGTTCTTC.

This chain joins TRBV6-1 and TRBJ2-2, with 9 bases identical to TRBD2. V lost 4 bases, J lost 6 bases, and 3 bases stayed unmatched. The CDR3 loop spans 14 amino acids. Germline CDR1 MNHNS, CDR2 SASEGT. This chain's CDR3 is CASSGTSVSGELFF. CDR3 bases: TGTGCCAGCAGTGGGACTAGCGTTTCCGGGGAGCTGTTTTTT.

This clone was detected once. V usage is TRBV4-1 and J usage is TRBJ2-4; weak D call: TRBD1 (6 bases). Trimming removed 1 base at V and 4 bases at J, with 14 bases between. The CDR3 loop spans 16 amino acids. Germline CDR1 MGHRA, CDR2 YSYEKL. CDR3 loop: CASSQGDTAAKNIQYF. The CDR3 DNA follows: TGCGCCAGCAGCCAAGGGGACACGGCCGCGAAAAACATTCAGTACTTC.

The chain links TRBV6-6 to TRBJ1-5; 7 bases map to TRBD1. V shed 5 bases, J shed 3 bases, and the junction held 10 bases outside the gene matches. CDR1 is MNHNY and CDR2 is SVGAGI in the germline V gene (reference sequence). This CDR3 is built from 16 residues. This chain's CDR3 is CASSGKRGPNNQPQHF. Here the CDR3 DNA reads TGTGCCAGCAGTGGGAAAAGGGGGCCGAACAATCAGCCCCAGCATTTT.

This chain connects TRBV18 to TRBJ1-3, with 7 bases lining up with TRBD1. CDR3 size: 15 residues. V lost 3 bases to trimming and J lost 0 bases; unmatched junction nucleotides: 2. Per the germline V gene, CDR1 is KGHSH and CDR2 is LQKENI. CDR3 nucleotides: TGTGCCAGCTCACCTGGGACAGCCTCTGGAAACACCATATATTTT. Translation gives CASSPGTASGNTIYF. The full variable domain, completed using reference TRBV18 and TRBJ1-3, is NAGVMQNPRHLVRRRGQEARLRCSPMKGHSHVYWYRQLPEEGLKFMVYLQKENIIDESGMPKERFSAEFPKEGPSILRIQQVVRGDSAAYFCASSPGTASGNTIYFGEGSWLTVV.

Here the CDR3 reads CAISDRPKVDEQFF. The DNA of the CDR3 is TGTGCCATCAGTGACCGGCCTAAAGTGGATGAGCAGTTCTTC. This chain connects TRBV10-3 to TRBJ2-1; D uncertain. V dropped 3 bases and J dropped 8 bases, with 14 bases sitting between them. This CDR3 has 14 residues. Germline CDR1 ENHRY, CDR2 SYGVKD.